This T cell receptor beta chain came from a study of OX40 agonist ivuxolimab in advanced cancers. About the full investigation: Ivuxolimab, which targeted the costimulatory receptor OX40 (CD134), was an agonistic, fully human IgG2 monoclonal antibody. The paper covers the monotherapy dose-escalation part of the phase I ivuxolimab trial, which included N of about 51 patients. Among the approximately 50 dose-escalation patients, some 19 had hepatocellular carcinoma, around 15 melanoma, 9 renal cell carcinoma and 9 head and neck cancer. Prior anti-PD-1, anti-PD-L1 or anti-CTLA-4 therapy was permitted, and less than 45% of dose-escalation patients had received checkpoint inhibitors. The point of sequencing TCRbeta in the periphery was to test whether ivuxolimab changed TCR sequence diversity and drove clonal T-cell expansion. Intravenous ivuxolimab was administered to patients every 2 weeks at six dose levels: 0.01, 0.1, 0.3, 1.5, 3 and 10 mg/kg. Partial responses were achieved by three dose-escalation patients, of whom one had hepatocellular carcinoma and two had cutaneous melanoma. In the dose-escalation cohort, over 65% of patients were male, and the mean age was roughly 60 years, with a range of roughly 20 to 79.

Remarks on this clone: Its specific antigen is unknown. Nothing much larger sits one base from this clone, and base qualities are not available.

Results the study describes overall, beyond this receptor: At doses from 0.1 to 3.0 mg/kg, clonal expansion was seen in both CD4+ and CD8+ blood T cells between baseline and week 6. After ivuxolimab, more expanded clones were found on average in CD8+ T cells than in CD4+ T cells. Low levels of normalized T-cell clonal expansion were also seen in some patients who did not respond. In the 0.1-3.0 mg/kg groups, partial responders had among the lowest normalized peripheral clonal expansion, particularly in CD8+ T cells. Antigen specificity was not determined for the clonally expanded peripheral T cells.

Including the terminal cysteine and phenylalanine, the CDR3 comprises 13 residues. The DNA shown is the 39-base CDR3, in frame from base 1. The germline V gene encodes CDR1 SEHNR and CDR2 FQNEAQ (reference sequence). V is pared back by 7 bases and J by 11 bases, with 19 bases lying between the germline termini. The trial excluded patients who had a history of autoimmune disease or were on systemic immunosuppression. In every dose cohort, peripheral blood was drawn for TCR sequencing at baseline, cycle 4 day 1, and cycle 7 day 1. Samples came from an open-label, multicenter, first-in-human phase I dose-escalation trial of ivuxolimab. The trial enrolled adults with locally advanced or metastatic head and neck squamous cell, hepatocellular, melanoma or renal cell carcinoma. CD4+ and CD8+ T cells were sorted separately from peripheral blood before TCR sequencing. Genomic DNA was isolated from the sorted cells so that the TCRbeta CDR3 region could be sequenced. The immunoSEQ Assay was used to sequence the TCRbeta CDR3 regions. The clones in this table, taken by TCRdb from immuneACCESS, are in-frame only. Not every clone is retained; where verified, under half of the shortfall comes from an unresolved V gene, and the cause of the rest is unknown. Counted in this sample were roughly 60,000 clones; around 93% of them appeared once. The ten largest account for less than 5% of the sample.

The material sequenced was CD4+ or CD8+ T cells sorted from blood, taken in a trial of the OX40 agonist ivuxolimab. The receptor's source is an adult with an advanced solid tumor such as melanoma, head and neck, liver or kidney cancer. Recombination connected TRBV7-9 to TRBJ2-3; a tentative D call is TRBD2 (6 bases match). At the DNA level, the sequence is TGTGCCAGCATCCCTTCCCTAGCGTTGATGCAGTATTTT. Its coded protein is CASIPSLALMQYF.